Following are 12 T cell receptor beta chains from one sample sequenced in a study of blood T cell repertoires in COVID-19. Generated by immunoSEQ multiplex PCR, the TCRdb table keeps only in-frame clones and is missing some. The sample carries under 200,000 clones, less than 90% recorded once. Sequences were obtained from peripheral blood. The receptors originated from a man aged 18 to 35 with active or convalescent COVID-19.

This chain links TRBV5-4 with TRBJ1-1; 9 bases map to TRBD1. Germline loops: CDR1 SGHNT, CDR2 YYREEE (reference sequence). The CDR3 spans 15 residues. J gave up 1 base and V 4 bases, and 5 bases lay outside the gene matches. The CDR3 sequence is CASSATGGWNTEAFF. The CDR3 DNA is TGTGCCAGCAGCGCTACAGGGGGCTGGAACACTGAAGCTTTCTTT.

The chain combines TRBV19 with TRBJ1-1; D perhaps matches TRBD1 (6 bases). The V gene's germline CDR1 is LNHDA and CDR2 SQIVND (reference sequence). This CDR3 region has 14 residues. Trimming removed 5 bases from V and 5 bases from J, with 15 bases in between. The CDR3 region has the DNA TGTGCCAGTAGTGACGGGGGGCCTAGGACTGAAGCTTTCTTT. Encoded protein: CASSDGGPRTEAFF.

The CDR3 here is CSVERTSYNEQFF. CDR3 DNA: TGCAGCGTTGAACGGACTTCCTACAATGAGCAGTTCTTC. The chain recombines TRBV29-1 with TRBJ2-1, with a tentative D call TRBD2 (5 bases). The germline V gene encodes CDR1 SQVTM and CDR2 ANQGSEA. The CDR3 sequence is 13 residues long. Trimming stripped 2 bases from V and 1 base from J, with 6 bases between.

The CDR3 loop reads CASRQGISNQPQHF. The CDR3 DNA sequence: TGTGCCAGCAGACAGGGGATTAGCAATCAGCCCCAGCATTTT. This chain joins TRBV28 and TRBJ1-5; 7 nucleotides line up with TRBD1. The CDR3 contains 14 residues. From germline, CDR1 is MDHEN and CDR2 SYDVKM. The ends lost 6 bases at V and 0 bases at J; junction bases unmatched: 2.

V gene TRBV11-2 combines with J gene TRBJ2-1, with TRBD2 matching 8 bases. This CDR3 spans 20 amino acids. V lost 0 bases, J lost 1 base, and 14 bases stayed unmatched. Per the germline V gene, CDR1 is SGHAT and CDR2 is FQNNGV. CDR3: CASSLDRRTSRGGSYNEQFF. DNA for the CDR3: TGTGCCAGCAGCTTAGATCGAAGGACTAGCCGAGGGGGGTCCTACAATGAGCAGTTCTTC.

CDR3 amino acids: CASSPNVGRPGVYEQYF. Written as DNA, the CDR3 is TGTGCCAGCAGCCCCAACGTTGGCCGCCCAGGGGTTTACGAGCAGTACTTC. The rearrangement joins TRBV28 to TRBJ2-7, with D possibly being TRBD1 (6 bases). This CDR3 comprises 17 residues. Germline V gene lookup returns CDR1 MDHEN and CDR2 SYDVKM. Trimming took off 6 bases at V and 4 bases at J, with 25 bases between the two ends.

The chain has TRBV12-3 or TRBV12-4 and TRBJ1-2; D call uncertain. The CDR3 is 11 amino acids. Between the trimmed V and J ends, which lost 5 bases and 5 bases, there was a span of 6 bases. CDR3 protein: CASSGGYGYTF. CDR3 bases: TGTGCCAGCAGTGGAGGGTATGGCTACACCTTC.

The chain carries TRBV5-4 and TRBJ2-1; 10 positions match TRBD2. This CDR3 has 17 residues. V lost 5 bases and J lost 8; bases outside the gene matches: 16. Per the germline V gene, CDR1 is SGHNT and CDR2 is YYREEE (reference sequence). CDR3 region: CASSSGKRGGPGDEQFF. In DNA form, the CDR3 reads TGTGCCAGCAGTTCTGGGAAGCGGGGGGGCCCAGGAGATGAGCAGTTCTTC. The complete variable domain, with remaining parts taken from reference TRBV5-4 and TRBJ2-1, reads ETGVTQSPTHLIKTRGQQVTLRCSSQSGHNTVSWYQQALGQGPQFIFQYYREEENGRGNFPPRFSGLQFPNYSSELNVNALELDDSALYLCASSSGKRGGPGDEQFFGPGTRLTVL.

The J gene is TRBJ1-1, the V gene TRBV19; D remains ambiguous. CDR1 and CDR2 from the germline V gene are LNHDA and SQIVND (reference sequence). V was shortened by 3 bases and J by 0 bases, with 5 bases between the two germline ends. There are 13 residues in the CDR3. CDR3 DNA sequence: TGTGCCAGTAGTATGTTAGTGAACACTGAAGCTTTCTTT. It is translated as CASSMLVNTEAFF. The variable domain in full, completed from reference TRBV19 and TRBJ1-1, reads DGGITQSPKYLFRKEGQNVTLSCEQNLNHDAMYWYRQDPGQGLRLIYYSQIVNDFQKGDIAEGYSVSREKKESFPLTVTSAQKNPTAFYLCASSMLVNTEAFFGQGTRLTVV.

V gene TRBV2 combines with J gene TRBJ1-5; a possible D gene is TRBD1 (6 bases). The CDR3 length is 14 residues. Germline lookup yields CDR1 SNHLY and CDR2 FYNNEI. V lost 4 bases and J 4 bases, leaving 11 bases between the germline ends. In nucleotides, the CDR3 is TGTGCCAGCAGTGCACAGGGTTTGAATCAGCCCCAGCATTTT. Protein product: CASSAQGLNQPQHF.

The chain carries TRBV6-5 and TRBJ2-7; weak D call: TRBD1 (6 bases). Trimming stripped 8 bases from V and 2 bases from J, with 13 bases between. CDR1 MNHEY and CDR2 SVGAGI come from the germline V gene. The CDR3 is made up of 13 amino acids. The CDR3 sequence: CASGKGETYEQYF. The CDR3, as DNA: TGTGCCAGCGGAAAGGGGGAAACCTACGAGCAGTACTTC.

V usage is TRBV10-1 and J usage is TRBJ2-6; D gene unclear. From germline, CDR1 is WNHNN and CDR2 SYGVQD (reference sequence). The CDR3 runs 12 residues. The ends were cut back, 4 bases at V and 4 bases at J, with 2 bases in the middle. The CDR3 protein is CASSAGANVLTF. For the CDR3, the DNA is TGCGCCAGCAGTGCAGGGGCCAACGTCCTGACTTTC.